The clone carrying this TCR beta chain was recorded at least ten times. The antigen remains unidentified. Clones were read by immunoSEQ multiplex PCR, and TCRdb kept only the in-frame ones, dropping some. The sample is made up of more than 35,000 clones, none counted only once. This entry comes from a study of T cells after posttransplantation cyclophosphamide. Whole-study findings and limits: Tissue-infiltrating T cells from skin or gut overlapped little with blood T cells. TRB clonality was highly associated with recipient CMV seropositivity and reactivation. Later post-transplant blood repertoires were often dominated by donor CD8+ memory clones.

V lost 7 bases, J lost 1 base, and 10 bases lay in between. Germline loops: CDR1 MNHEY, CDR2 SMNVEV (reference sequence). CDR3 length: 14 residues. The TCR originated in a man aged 50-60 years in good health, CMV-negative, and a related stem cell transplant donor. The sequencing sample was made of PBMCs. This sequence joins TRBV27 and TRBJ2-2; tentative D call: TRBD1 (5 bases). The CDR3 nucleotides read TGTGCCAGCACCCTTGACAGGAACACCGGGGAGCTGTTTTTT. Protein product: CASTLDRNTGELFF.